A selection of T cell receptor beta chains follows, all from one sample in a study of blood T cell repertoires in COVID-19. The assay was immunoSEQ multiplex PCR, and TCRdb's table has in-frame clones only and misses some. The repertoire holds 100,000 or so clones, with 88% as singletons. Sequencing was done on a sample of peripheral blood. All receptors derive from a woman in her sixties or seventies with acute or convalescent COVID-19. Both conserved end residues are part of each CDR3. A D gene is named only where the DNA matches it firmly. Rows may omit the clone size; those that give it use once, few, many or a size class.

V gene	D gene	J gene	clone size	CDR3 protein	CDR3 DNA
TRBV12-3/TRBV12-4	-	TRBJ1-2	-	CASSLGRGYGYTF	TGTGCCAGCAGTTTAGGGAGGGGTTATGGCTACACCTTC
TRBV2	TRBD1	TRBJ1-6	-	CASGTGVNSPLHF	TGTGCCAGCGGGACAGGGGTTAATTCACCCCTCCACTTT
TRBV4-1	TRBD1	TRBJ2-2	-	CASSPGQGWGELFF	TGCGCCAGCAGCCCAGGACAGGGCTGGGGAGAGCTGTTTTTT
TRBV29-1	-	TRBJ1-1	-	CSVEGLMNTEAFF	TGCAGCGTTGAGGGCCTAATGAACACTGAAGCTTTCTTT
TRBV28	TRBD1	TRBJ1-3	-	CASTQQGARNTIYF	TGTGCCAGCACTCAACAGGGGGCACGAAACACCATATATTTT
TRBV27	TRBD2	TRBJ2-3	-	CASRRRLAGVPPTDTQYF	TGTGCCAGCAGGCGACGACTAGCGGGAGTCCCGCCCACAGATACGCAGTATTTT
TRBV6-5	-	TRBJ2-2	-	CASKGERNTGELFF	TGTGCCAGCAAGGGGGAGAGGAACACCGGGGAGCTGTTTTTT
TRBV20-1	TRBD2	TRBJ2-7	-	CSASASGSISEEQYF	TGCAGTGCTAGTGCTAGCGGGAGTATCTCGGAAGAGCAGTACTTC
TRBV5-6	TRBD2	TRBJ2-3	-	CASSLEKLAGLDTQYF	TGTGCCAGCAGCTTAGAGAAATTAGCGGGGCTTGATACGCAGTATTTT
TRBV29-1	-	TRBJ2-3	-	CSVEQGPDTQYF	TGCAGCGTTGAGCAGGGGCCAGATACGCAGTATTTT
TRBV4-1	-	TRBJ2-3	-	CASSGRKDTQYF	TGCGCCAGCAGCGGGAGAAAAGATACGCAGTATTTT
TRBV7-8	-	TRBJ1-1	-	CASSLERRNRKAEAFF	TGTGCCAGCAGCTTAGAAAGGCGGAATCGGAAGGCTGAAGCTTTCTTT
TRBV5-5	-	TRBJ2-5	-	CASTPGSTSRGRGTQYF	TGTGCCAGCACCCCGGGCTCGACTAGCCGGGGGCGGGGGACCCAGTACTTC
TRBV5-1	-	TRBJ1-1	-	CASSSNQNTEAFF	TGCGCCAGCAGTTCTAATCAGAACACTGAAGCTTTCTTT
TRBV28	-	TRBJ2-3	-	CASSRLGDHTDTQYF	TGTGCCAGCAGTCGCTTGGGAGACCACACAGATACGCAGTATTTT
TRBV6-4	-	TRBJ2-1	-	CASSDFRGERLF	TGTGCCAGCAGTGACTTCAGGGGAGAACGTCTCTTC
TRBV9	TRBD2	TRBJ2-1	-	CASSRTSGYNEQFF	TGTGCCAGCAGTAGGACTAGCGGCTACAATGAGCAGTTCTTC
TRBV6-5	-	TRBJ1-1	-	CASSQGHLNTEAFF	TGTGCCAGCAGTCAGGGACATCTGAACACTGAAGCTTTCTTT
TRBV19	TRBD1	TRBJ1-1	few	CASSRPGQGNTEAFF	TGTGCCAGTAGCAGACCGGGACAGGGAAACACTGAAGCTTTCTTT
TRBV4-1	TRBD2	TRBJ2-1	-	CASSPGEGWNEQFF	TGCGCCAGCAGCCCGGGGGAGGGTTGGAATGAGCAGTTCTTC
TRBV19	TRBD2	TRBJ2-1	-	CASSIRGLAGALNEQFF	TGTGCCAGTAGTATTCGCGGACTAGCGGGAGCCCTAAATGAGCAGTTCTTC
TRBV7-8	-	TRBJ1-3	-	CASSLTGRGGNTIYF	TGTGCCAGCAGCTTAACAGGGCGAGGTGGAAACACCATATATTTT
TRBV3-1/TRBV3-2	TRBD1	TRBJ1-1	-	CASSQPTGGAFF	TGTGCCAGCAGCCAACCCACAGGGGGTGCTTTCTTT
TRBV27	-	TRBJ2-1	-	CASSHEYGRVYNEQFF	TGTGCCAGCAGTCACGAGTACGGGAGAGTGTACAATGAGCAGTTCTTC
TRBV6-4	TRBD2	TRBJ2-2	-	CASSITSGGTNTGELFF	TGTGCCAGCAGTATCACTAGCGGGGGGACGAACACCGGGGAGCTGTTTTTT
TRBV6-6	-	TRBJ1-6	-	CASSRTVFRTARYSPLHF	TGTGCCAGCAGTCGTACGGTCTTCCGGACAGCTCGGTATTCACCCCTCCACTTT
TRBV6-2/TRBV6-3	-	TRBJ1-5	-	CASSPQGDSNQPQHF	TGTGCCAGCAGCCCCCAAGGGGATAGCAATCAGCCCCAGCATTTT
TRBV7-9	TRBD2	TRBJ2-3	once	CASSPPGTSNTQYF	TGTGCCAGCAGCCCCCCCGGGACTAGCAATACGCAGTATTTT
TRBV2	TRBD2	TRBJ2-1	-	CASSDLIGGSSYNEQFF	TGTGCCAGCAGTGATTTAATCGGCGGGAGCTCCTACAATGAGCAGTTCTTC
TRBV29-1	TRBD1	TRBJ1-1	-	CSSTGTGGYTEAFF	TGCAGCTCGACCGGGACAGGGGGCTACACTGAAGCTTTCTTT
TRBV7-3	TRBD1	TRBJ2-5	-	CASSLGQPQETQYF	TGTGCCAGCAGCTTGGGACAGCCTCAAGAGACCCAGTACTTC
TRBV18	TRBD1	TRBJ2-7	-	CASSPIDRGVYEQYF	TGTGCCAGCTCACCAATAGACAGGGGGGTATACGAGCAGTACTTC
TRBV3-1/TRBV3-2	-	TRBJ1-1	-	CASSQEQAATEAFF	TGTGCCAGCAGCCAAGAACAGGCCGCTACTGAAGCTTTCTTT
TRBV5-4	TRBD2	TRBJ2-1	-	CASSLAGTLAGGRDEQFF	TGTGCCAGCAGCTTGGCCGGGACCCTAGCGGGAGGGAGGGATGAGCAGTTCTTC
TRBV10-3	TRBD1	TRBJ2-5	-	CAISPQGASGETQYF	TGTGCCATCAGCCCACAGGGGGCGAGTGGAGAGACCCAGTACTTC
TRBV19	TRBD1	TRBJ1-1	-	CASGDRANTEAFF	TGTGCCAGTGGGGACAGGGCTAACACTGAAGCTTTCTTT
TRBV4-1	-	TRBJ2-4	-	CASSQVTGLAKNIQYF	TGCGCCAGCAGCCAGGTGACAGGACTAGCCAAAAACATTCAGTACTTC
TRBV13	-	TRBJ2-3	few	CASRSGTITDTQYF	TGTGCCAGCAGGTCCGGGACAATAACAGATACGCAGTATTTT
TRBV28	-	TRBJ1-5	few	CASSFEDQPQHF	TGTGCCAGCAGTTTTGAGGATCAGCCCCAGCATTTT
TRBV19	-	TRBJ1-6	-	CASSPFRTAESPLHF	TGTGCCAGTTCCCCCTTCCGTACGGCGGAATCACCCCTCCACTTT
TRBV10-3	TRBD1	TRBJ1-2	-	CAISESGQYGYTF	TGTGCCATCAGTGAGTCGGGACAGTATGGCTACACCTTC
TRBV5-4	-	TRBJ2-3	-	CASSSVSAASTDTQYF	TGTGCCAGCAGCTCTGTATCTGCGGCCTCCACAGATACGCAGTATTTT
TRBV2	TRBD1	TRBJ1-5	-	CASSEGQVGNQPQHF	TGTGCCAGCAGCGAAGGACAGGTTGGGAATCAGCCCCAGCATTTT
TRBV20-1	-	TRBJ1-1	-	CSARMNTEAFF	TGCAGTGCGCGGATGAACACTGAAGCTTTCTTT
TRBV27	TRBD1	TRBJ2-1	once	CASSPTGNEQFF	TGTGCCAGCAGTCCGACAGGGAATGAGCAGTTCTTC
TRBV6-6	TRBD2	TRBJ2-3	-	CASSLQTSGGTDTQYF	TGTGCCAGCAGTCTACAGACTAGCGGGGGCACAGATACGCAGTATTTT
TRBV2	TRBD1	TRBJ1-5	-	CASRETRQGGYQPQHF	TGTGCCAGCAGAGAGACTAGACAGGGCGGATATCAGCCCCAGCATTTT
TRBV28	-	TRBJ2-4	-	CASQGRGANIQYF	TGTGCCAGCCAGGGGAGAGGTGCAAACATTCAGTACTTC
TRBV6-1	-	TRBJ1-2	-	CASSEAGVSYGYTF	TGTGCCAGCAGTGAAGCCGGGGTCTCCTATGGCTACACCTTC
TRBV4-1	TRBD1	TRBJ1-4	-	CASSQSGQGNEKLFF	TGCGCCAGCAGCCAGTCCGGACAGGGGAATGAAAAACTGTTTTTT
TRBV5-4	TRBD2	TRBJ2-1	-	CASSLGVLGGYEQFF	TGTGCCAGCAGCTTGGGTGTTTTGGGGGGGTATGAGCAGTTCTTC